The entry below describes one TCR beta chain. What it binds is unknown. The data belong to a study of CD8 T cells in Susac syndrome. Study-wide results and limits: The relatively small number of individuals in the TCR sequencing and HLA analysis was acknowledged by the study.

The multiple sclerosis control group was made up of treatment-naive patients with stable or active relapsing-remitting disease. Negative isolation yielded CD4+ and CD8+ T cells, and FACS enriched TEMRA cells. This CDR3 has 15 amino acids. Per the germline V gene, CDR1 is SNHLY and CDR2 is FYNNEI. Germline trimming cut 11 bases from V and 6 bases from J; bases unmatched to any gene: 14. Roughly 0.5 to 1 ug RNA was reverse transcribed with random hexamers. TCR beta CDR3 was amplified by immunoSEQ multiplex PCR. This amplification extended across 54 Vbeta and 13 Jbeta segments. TCRdb re-derived calls from the immunoSEQ multiplex PCR reads in MiXCR, one entry per CDR3 protein. The table lists approximately 300,000 distinct CDR3 sequences, over 75% of them singletons.

This rearrangement joins TRBV2 to TRBJ1-5, with 9 positions matching TRBD1. This sequence originates from a human donor with multiple sclerosis. The sample comprised CD8+ T cells from PBMCs. In DNA, the CDR3 is TGTGCCTGTTCGCCTCAACAGGGGGCAGGTCAGCCCCAGCATTTT. This gives the protein CACSPQQGAGQPQHF.